Listed below are T cell receptor beta chains from one sample, sequenced in a study of cytomegalovirus exposure and HLA in healthy donors. Assay: immunoSEQ multiplex PCR; the TCRdb copy retains only in-frame clones and omits some. The sample holds some 110,000 clones, about 64% seen once. The sequencing input was PBMCs. The source of these receptors is a female donor in good health and CMV-seronegative. The CDR3 runs from the conserved cysteine through the conserved F or W. A D gene is named only where the DNA matches it firmly. For some rows the clone size is stated as once, few or many, or as a class when expanded; others skip it.

J,size,V,D,CDR3,DNA
TRBJ1-4,.,TRBV5-5,TRBD1,CASSLAGTGPEKLFF,TGTGCCAGCAGCCTCGCCGGGACAGGGCCTGAAAAACTGTTTTTT
TRBJ2-1,few,TRBV29-1,TRBD2,CSVDFHGRTLPFNEQFF,TGCAGCGTTGACTTTCACGGGAGGACACTCCCATTTAATGAGCAGTTCTTC
TRBJ2-3,.,TRBV29-1,TRBD2,CSGTSGRAPPSSQYF,TGCAGCGGGACTAGCGGGAGGGCCCCCCCAAGTTCGCAGTATTTT
TRBJ2-5,.,TRBV10-2,TRBD2,CASSETSGRAVETQYF,TGCGCCAGCAGTGAAACTAGCGGGAGGGCCGTGGAGACCCAGTACTTC
TRBJ2-2,.,TRBV10-1,TRBD1,CASSEWTGGEGGELFF,TGCGCCAGCAGTGAGTGGACAGGGGGCGAAGGCGGGGAGCTGTTTTTT
TRBJ1-1,.,TRBV30,TRBD1,CAWGTGLRTEAFF,TGTGCCTGGGGGACAGGTCTTCGAACTGAAGCTTTCTTT
TRBJ2-5,.,TRBV2,.,CASSESRMGGTQYF,TGTGCCAGCAGTGAATCACGGATGGGGGGGACCCAGTACTTC
TRBJ1-2,.,TRBV6-1,.,CASSEARGRAYGYTF,TGTGCCAGCAGTGAAGCGCGGGGGCGCGCCTATGGCTACACCTTC
TRBJ2-1,.,TRBV2,TRBD2,CASSPQTTSGTEQFF,TGTGCCAGCAGTCCCCAAACTACTAGCGGGACTGAGCAGTTCTTC
TRBJ2-3,.,TRBV7-3,.,CASSLVAPDTQYF,TGTGCCAGCAGCTTGGTAGCGCCAGATACGCAGTATTTT
TRBJ1-2,.,TRBV7-6,TRBD1,CASSPRGPNYGYTF,TGTGCCAGCAGCCCCAGGGGGCCTAACTATGGCTACACCTTC
TRBJ2-3,.,TRBV5-4,.,CASSPEGYTDTQYF,TGTGCCAGCAGCCCGGAGGGTTACACAGATACGCAGTATTTT
TRBJ2-3,.,TRBV5-1,TRBD1,CASSNKQGAYTDTQYF,TGCGCCAGCAGCAATAAACAGGGGGCGTACACAGATACGCAGTATTTT
TRBJ1-1,.,TRBV29-1,.,CSVLGGATEAFF,TGCAGCGTTTTAGGGGGGGCCACTGAAGCTTTCTTT
TRBJ2-5,few,TRBV5-1,TRBD1,CASRYGQGGRETQYF,TGCGCCAGCAGATACGGACAGGGGGGACGAGAGACCCAGTACTTC
TRBJ2-7,.,TRBV11-3,TRBD2,CASSVGVLAGGHSYEQYF,TGTGCCAGCAGCGTGGGGGTCCTAGCGGGAGGACACTCCTACGAGCAGTACTTC
TRBJ1-4,.,TRBV5-1,TRBD1,CASSFQGADEKLFF,TGCGCCAGCAGCTTTCAGGGGGCGGATGAAAAACTGTTTTTT